This T cell receptor beta chain comes out of a study of blood T cell repertoires in COVID-19. At the level of the study: Acute and convalescent COVID-19 specimens originated in the United States, Italy and Spain. PBMCs, B-cell-depleted T cells, or T cells were the source of the cDNA or gDNA that made up the material.

Germline CDR1 MDHEN, CDR2 SYDVKM. This CDR3 spans 14 amino acids. Trimming pared 3 bases from V and 10 bases from J, leaving 16 bases between. As handled by the study authors: Reference gene primer amplification gave estimated nucleated cell counts. TCRdb's table, derived via immunoSEQ multiplex PCR, lists solely in-frame clones and lacks some. D and trimming were read from the DNA, whereas the V and J calls and clone size are those reported in that table. The data hold approximately 250,000 clones, with 84% observed a single time. The specimen was peripheral blood. The chain joins TRBV28 to TRBJ2-1; TRBD1 is a possible D gene (6 bases). The clonotype was recovered from a woman in her 40s who had recovered from COVID-19. In nucleotides, the CDR3 is TGTGCCAGCAGTTTCCGGGACATTGGTGGCGAGCAGTTCTTC. Amino acids: CASSFRDIGGEQFF.